Following are 20 T cell receptor beta chains from one sample sequenced in a study of T cell responses to AZD1222 COVID-19 vaccine. The data were produced by immunoSEQ multiplex PCR, yet TCRdb's version contains in-frame clones alone and is incomplete. The repertoire holds about 95,000 clones, with roughly nine tenths as singletons. Sequencing used peripheral blood, obtained on day 0 of AZD1222 vaccination. These receptors came from an adult in good health.

This chain links TRBV5-6 with TRBJ1-1, with D possibly TRBD1 on 6 matching bases. From germline, CDR1 is SGHDT and CDR2 YYEEEE. V lost 6 bases, J lost 0 bases, and 9 bases lay in between. There are 13 residues in the CDR3. The CDR3 loop reads CASTRTVNTEAFF. DNA of the CDR3: TGTGCCAGCACCCGGACAGTGAACACTGAAGCTTTCTTT.

The chain combines TRBV7-8 with TRBJ1-2; no clear D gene. Germline-derived CDR1 and CDR2 are SGHVS and FQNEAQ. V lost 4 bases and J 7 bases, leaving 13 bases between the germline ends. The CDR3 runs to 13 residues. CDR3 nucleotides: TGTGCCAGCAGCTCGAATTCGCGGGGTGGCTACACCTTC. This sequence encodes CASSSNSRGGYTF.

The chain carries TRBV30 and TRBJ1-2; D is ambiguous. V was cut by 0 bases and J by 5 bases, with 19 bases left in between. The V gene's germline CDR1 is GTSNPN and CDR2 SVGIG (reference sequence). The CDR3 loop spans 16 amino acids. This CDR3 is CAWSVSFGVQGYGYTF. The CDR3 coding sequence is TGTGCCTGGAGTGTATCGTTTGGGGTCCAAGGGTATGGCTACACCTTC.

The V and J genes are TRBV5-6 and TRBJ1-2; 9 bases fit TRBD1. CDR3 length: 14 residues. The germline V gene encodes CDR1 SGHDT and CDR2 YYEEEE. The V gene end was trimmed by 0 bases and the J gene end by 7 bases; junction bases not matched to a gene: 4. The CDR3 DNA reads TGTGCCAGCAGCTTGGAGGGGACAGGGTCTGGCTACACCTTC. Encoded protein: CASSLEGTGSGYTF.

The chain joins TRBV5-1 to TRBJ1-2; 7 bases map to TRBD1. Trimming removed 5 bases from V and 3 bases from J; junction bases left unmatched: 16. The germline gives CDR1 SGHRS, CDR2 YFSETQ. The CDR3 runs 17 residues. The CDR3 region is CASSITGAPRDDYGYTF. In nucleotides, the CDR3 is TGCGCCAGCAGTATCACAGGGGCACCAAGGGACGACTATGGCTACACCTTC.

The V gene is TRBV5-4, the J gene TRBJ2-5; D gene unclear. Germline V CDR1 and CDR2: SGHNT, YYREEE (reference sequence). CDR3 length equals 14 residues. Trimming left V 3 bases short and J 4 bases short, with 13 bases between. This chain's CDR3 is CASSSPQRGETQYF. The CDR3 DNA reads as TGTGCCAGCAGCTCCCCACAAAGAGGAGAGACCCAGTACTTC.

V and J are TRBV29-1 and TRBJ1-2, with D hard to call. V gave up 3 bases and J gave up 4 bases, with 12 bases separating them. Germline V gives CDR1 SQVTM, CDR2 ANQGSEA. The CDR3 runs 13 residues. The CDR3 bases are TGCAGCGTTGAGACCGGTTTGCTCTATGGCTACACCTTC. Protein sequence: CSVETGLLYGYTF. Full variable domain (missing parts from reference TRBV29-1 and TRBJ1-2): SAVISQKPSRDICQRGTSLTIQCQVDSQVTMMFWYRQQPGQSLTLIATANQGSEATYESGFVIDKFPISRPNLTFSTLTVSNMSPEDSSIYLCSVETGLLYGYTFGSGTRLTVV.

The chain employs TRBV7-2 and TRBJ1-1, with D hard to call. The V and J ends lost 9 bases and 0 bases respectively, with 5 bases between them. The CDR3 sequence is 11 residues long. Germline assignment: CDR1 SGHTA and CDR2 FQGNSA. The CDR3 DNA follows: TGTGCCAGTAAAATGAACACTGAAGCTTTCTTT. It specifies CASKMNTEAFF.

In this sample, this clone turned up once. V and J are TRBV6-2 or TRBV6-3 and TRBJ1-1; D gene ambiguous. Deletions cut 0 bases from V and 0 bases from J, with 8 bases between. Germline V gives CDR1 MNHEY, CDR2 SVGEGT. CDR3 length equals 15 residues. Here the CDR3 reads CASSYSALMNTEAFF. The CDR3 DNA sequence: TGTGCCAGCAGTTACTCAGCTCTTATGAACACTGAAGCTTTCTTT.

This rearrangement joins TRBV5-5 to TRBJ1-1, with D possibly TRBD1 on 5 matching bases. The V gene's germline CDR1 is SGHKS and CDR2 YYEKEE (reference sequence). This CDR3 is 12 amino acids long. Trimming took off 4 bases at V and 5 bases at J, with 9 bases between the two ends. CDR3 sequence: CASSRGGTEAFF. In DNA, the CDR3 is TGTGCCAGCAGCCGTGGGGGGACTGAAGCTTTCTTT.

The chain is built from TRBV19 and TRBJ2-1; perhaps TRBD1 as D (6 bases). The CDR3 is 15 residues long. V lost 6 bases, J lost 0 bases, and 12 bases lay in between. Germline V lookup: CDR1 LNHDA, CDR2 SQIVND (reference sequence). Here the CDR3 reads CASRDSLSSYNEQFF. The CDR3 nucleotides read TGTGCCAGTAGGGACAGTCTGAGCTCCTACAATGAGCAGTTCTTC.

The chain couples TRBV5-1 to TRBJ1-1, with a possible D match to TRBD1 (6 bases). The germline CDR1 and CDR2 sequences are SGHRS and YFSETQ. V lost 4 bases and J lost 1, with 17 bases in between. The CDR3 totals 16 residues. CDR3 nucleotide sequence: TGCGCCAGCAGCCTGACTAGGACAGAACCGAACACTGAAGCTTTCTTT. Protein sequence: CASSLTRTEPNTEAFF.

The rearrangement joins TRBV13 to TRBJ2-1; TRBD2 is a possible D gene (5 bases). With 5 bases removed from V and 9 bases from J, the gap between germline ends came to 14 bases. Germline CDR1 is PRHDT and CDR2 is FYEKMQ (reference sequence). The CDR3 extends over 13 amino acids. In nucleotides, the CDR3 is TGTGCCAGCAGCCGTCTCGGGGAACGTGAGCAGTTCTTC. Its protein product is CASSRLGEREQFF.

The chain combines TRBV10-3 with TRBJ2-5; no definite D call. V was clipped by 0 bases and J by 5 bases, with 10 bases between them. CDR3 length: 14 residues. From germline, CDR1 is ENHRY and CDR2 SYGVKD. CDR3 nucleotides: TGTGCCATCAGTGAGTCAAGGATTGGGGAGACCCAGTACTTC. This translates into CAISESRIGETQYF.

The J gene is TRBJ1-6, the V gene TRBV5-1; 8 bases match TRBD1. The CDR3 is made up of 15 amino acids. Germline V CDR1 and CDR2: SGHRS, YFSETQ. Trimming at V came to 2 bases and at J to 10 bases, leaving 8 bases not matched to a gene. The CDR3: CASSLETGALSPLHF. The CDR3 region has the DNA TGCGCCAGCAGCTTAGAGACAGGGGCGCTCTCACCCCTCCACTTT.

The gene calls are TRBV7-9 and TRBJ2-3; 8 bases fit TRBD1. V dropped 5 bases and J dropped 3; count of bases not matched to a gene: 10. This CDR3 spans 16 amino acids. Germline V lookup: CDR1 SEHNR, CDR2 FQNEAQ (reference sequence). The CDR3: CASSRRAGGVTDTQYF. DNA of the CDR3: TGTGCCAGCAGCCGTAGGGCAGGGGGCGTAACAGATACGCAGTATTTT. The whole variable domain, filled in from reference TRBV7-9 and TRBJ2-3, reads DTGVSQNPRHKITKRGQNVTFRCDPISEHNRLYWYRQTLGQGPEFLTYFQNEAQLEKSRLLSDRFSAERPKGSFSTLEIQRTEQGDSAMYLCASSRRAGGVTDTQYFGPGTRLTVL.

This chain connects TRBV19 to TRBJ2-5; 11 nucleotides align to TRBD1. The CDR3 covers 15 residues. With V trimmed by 5 bases and J by 5 bases, 7 bases remained unmatched. Germline-derived CDR1 and CDR2 are LNHDA and SQIVND (reference sequence). The CDR3 nucleotides are TGTGCCAGTAGTGGCCTGGGACAGGGGGGGGAGACCCAGTACTTC. Encoded protein: CASSGLGQGGETQYF.

The chain links TRBV5-4 to TRBJ2-7; D assignment may be TRBD1 or TRBD2 (5 bases each). Trimming pared 5 bases from V and 0 bases from J, leaving 9 bases between. Germline lookup yields CDR1 SGHNT and CDR2 YYREEE (reference sequence). The CDR3 consists of 13 residues. The CDR3 sequence: CASRGDPSYEQYF. CDR3 coding DNA: TGTGCCAGCAGGGGGGATCCCTCCTACGAGCAGTACTTC.

For the CDR3, the DNA is TGCGCCAGCAGCTTTACAGGACCCCGCAACAATGAGCAGTTCTTC. Translation: CASSFTGPRNNEQFF. The chain carries TRBV5-1 and TRBJ2-1; weak D call: TRBD1 (5 bases). This CDR3 contains 15 residues. Deletions cut 2 bases from V and 5 bases from J, with 14 bases between. The germline CDR1 and CDR2 sequences are SGHRS and YFSETQ.

Only a few counts were recorded for this clone. The J gene is TRBJ2-2, the V gene TRBV5-1; no clear D gene. From germline, CDR1 is SGHRS and CDR2 YFSETQ. The CDR3 contains 12 residues. V lost 3 bases and J 3 bases, leaving 3 bases between the germline ends. CDR3 sequence reads: CASSYDTGELFF. The DNA for the CDR3 is TGCGCCAGCAGCTACGACACCGGGGAGCTGTTTTTT.